This T cell receptor beta chain appears in the sequencing data of a study of blood T cell repertoires in COVID-19. For the study at large: Samples came from the United States, Italy and Spain, spanning acute and convalescent COVID-19. Sources were T cells, B-cell-depleted T cells, or PBMCs; the material itself was cDNA or gDNA.

TCRdb keeps only in-frame clones here, not all; method: immunoSEQ multiplex PCR. Among about 300,000 clones listed, under 90% were seen once. The V segment lost 4 bases and the J segment 2 bases; nucleotides outside the gene matches: 9. The CDR3 spans 16 residues. Germline CDR1 and CDR2: SGHRS and YFSETQ. This chain links TRBV5-1 with TRBJ2-1, with 7 bases matching TRBD1. The material sequenced was PBMCs or T cells enriched from blood (not recorded which). This receptor was identified in a man aged 30 to 45 who had recovered from COVID-19. The CDR3 bases are TGCGCCAGCAGCACGCTACAGGGGATACCCTACAATGAGCAGTTCTTC. Amino acid sequence: CASSTLQGIPYNEQFF. The whole variable domain, filled in from reference TRBV5-1 and TRBJ2-1, reads KAGVTQTPRYLIKTRGQQVTLSCSPISGHRSVSWYQQTPGQGLQFLFEYFSETQRNKGNFPGRFSGRQFSNSRSEMNVSTLELGDSALYLCASSTLQGIPYNEQFFGPGTRLTVL.